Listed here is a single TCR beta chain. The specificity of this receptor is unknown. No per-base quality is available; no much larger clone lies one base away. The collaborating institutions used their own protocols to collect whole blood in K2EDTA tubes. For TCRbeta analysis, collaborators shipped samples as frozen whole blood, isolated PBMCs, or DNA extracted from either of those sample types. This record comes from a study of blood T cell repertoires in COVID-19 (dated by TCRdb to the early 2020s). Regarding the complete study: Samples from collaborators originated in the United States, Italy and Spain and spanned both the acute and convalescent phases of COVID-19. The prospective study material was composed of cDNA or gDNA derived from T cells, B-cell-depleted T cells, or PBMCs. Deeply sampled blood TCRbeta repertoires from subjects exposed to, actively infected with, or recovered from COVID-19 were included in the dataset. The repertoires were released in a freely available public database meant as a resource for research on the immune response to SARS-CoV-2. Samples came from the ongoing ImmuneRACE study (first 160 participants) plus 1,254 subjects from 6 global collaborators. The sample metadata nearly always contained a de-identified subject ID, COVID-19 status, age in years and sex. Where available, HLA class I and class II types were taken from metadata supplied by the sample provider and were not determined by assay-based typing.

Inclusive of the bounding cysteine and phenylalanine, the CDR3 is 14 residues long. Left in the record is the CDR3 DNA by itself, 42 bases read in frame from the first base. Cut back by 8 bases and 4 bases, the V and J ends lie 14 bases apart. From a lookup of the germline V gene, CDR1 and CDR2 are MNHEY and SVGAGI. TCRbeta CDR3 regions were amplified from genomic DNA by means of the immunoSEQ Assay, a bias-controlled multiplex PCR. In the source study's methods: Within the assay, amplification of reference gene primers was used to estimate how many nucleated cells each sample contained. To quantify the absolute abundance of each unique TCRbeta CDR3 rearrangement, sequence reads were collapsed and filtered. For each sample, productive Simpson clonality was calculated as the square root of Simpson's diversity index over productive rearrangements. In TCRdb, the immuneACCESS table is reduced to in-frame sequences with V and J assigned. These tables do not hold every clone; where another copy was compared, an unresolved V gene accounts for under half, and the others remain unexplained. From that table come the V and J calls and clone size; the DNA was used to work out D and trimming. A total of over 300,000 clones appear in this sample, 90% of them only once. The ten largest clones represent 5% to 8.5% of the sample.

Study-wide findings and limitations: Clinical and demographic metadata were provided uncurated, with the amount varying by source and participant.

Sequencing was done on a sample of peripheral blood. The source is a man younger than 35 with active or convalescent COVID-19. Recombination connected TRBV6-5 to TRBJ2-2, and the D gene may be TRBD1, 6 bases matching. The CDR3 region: CASGTGFGTGELFF. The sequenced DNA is TGTGCCAGCGGAACAGGGTTCGGCACCGGGGAGCTGTTTTTT.